Below are 32 T cell receptor beta chains sequenced from a single sample in a study of blood T cell repertoires in COVID-19. Only in-frame clones appear in the TCRdb table, and some are missing; sequencing was by immunoSEQ multiplex PCR. This table holds hundreds of thousands of clones, approximately 90% found once. The source material was PBMCs or T cells enriched from blood (not recorded which). The receptor source for this set is a woman between 35 and 50 years old who had recovered from COVID-19.

This chain joins TRBV7-2 and TRBJ1-1, with 7 bases aligning to TRBD1. After removal of 5 bases from V and 4 bases from J, the junction contained 4 bases not matched to a gene. There are 13 residues in the CDR3. Germline CDR1 reads SGHTA; CDR2 reads FQGNSA. CDR3 coding DNA: TGTGCCAGCAGCCGACAGGGAAGCACTGAAGCTTTCTTT. It encodes CASSRQGSTEAFF.

The genes are TRBV11-3 and TRBJ1-2, with TRBD1 matching 8 bases. Per germline, CDR1 SGHNT and CDR2 YENEEA. V lost 5 bases, J lost 7 bases, and 6 bases stayed unmatched. CDR3 length: 13 amino acids. This chain's CDR3 is CASSPGGQGGYTF. CDR3 nucleotides: TGTGCCAGCAGCCCAGGGGGCCAGGGTGGCTACACCTTC.

The gene calls are TRBV4-1 and TRBJ2-1, with D maybe TRBD2 (6 bases). This CDR3 contains 15 residues. Trimming took off 1 base at V and 2 bases at J, with 9 bases between the two ends. Looked up from germline, CDR1 is MGHRA and CDR2 is YSYEKL. The CDR3 DNA reads TGCGCCAGCAGCCAAGGGAGGGCCCCCTACAATGAGCAGTTCTTC. This codes for CASSQGRAPYNEQFF.

This sequence joins TRBV21-1 and TRBJ1-5; the D call TRBD1 from the table was never checked on the DNA. TRBV21-1 constitutes a pseudogene. The CDR3 runs 14 residues. The CDR3 nucleotides read TGTGCCAGCAGTTGGGCAGGACACAGTCAGCCCCAGCATTTT. Residues: CASSWAGHSQPQHF.

J is TRBJ2-3 and V is TRBV30; the match to TRBD2 covers 7 bases. Germline lookup yields CDR1 GTSNPN and CDR2 SVGIG (reference sequence). The CDR3 is made up of 19 amino acids. Losses at the gene ends were 0 bases for V and 0 bases for J; bases not matched to a gene: 15. The CDR3 sequence: CAWSVQFGAGVSSTDTQYF. The CDR3 nucleotides are TGTGCCTGGAGTGTACAATTCGGTGCGGGAGTTTCTAGCACAGATACGCAGTATTTT.

V gene TRBV6-2 or TRBV6-3 combines with J gene TRBJ2-1, with D perhaps TRBD2 (5 bases). The V end was cut by 4 bases, the J end by 7 bases, with 8 bases between. The CDR3 covers 12 residues. Germline loops: CDR1 MNHEY, CDR2 SVGEGT. CDR3 region: CASSLRENEQFF. DNA of the CDR3: TGTGCCAGCAGTTTAAGGGAGAATGAGCAGTTCTTC.

The gene calls are TRBV30 and TRBJ1-2, with 11 bases identical to TRBD1. The germline V gene encodes CDR1 GTSNPN and CDR2 SVGIG (reference sequence). The CDR3 totals 15 residues. V trimming: 2 bases; J trimming: 3 bases; junction bases outside the gene matches: 5. Written as DNA, the CDR3 is TGTGCCTGGAGTCTCGGGACAGGGGGTTACTATGGCTACACCTTC. Amino acid sequence: CAWSLGTGGYYGYTF. The full variable domain, with the rest looked up from reference TRBV30 and TRBJ1-2, is SQTIHQWPATLVQPVGSPLSLECTVEGTSNPNLYWYRQAAGRGLQLLFYSVGIGQISSEVPQNLSASRPQDRQFILSSKKLLLSDSGFYLCAWSLGTGGYYGYTFGSGTRLTVV.

The chain recombines TRBV9 with TRBJ2-1; 11 nucleotides match TRBD2. Trimming cost V 3 bases and J 8 bases; bases outside gene matches: 1. Germline V lookup: CDR1 SGDLS, CDR2 YYNGEE. This CDR3 contains 13 residues. Here the CDR3 reads CASSATSGDEQFF. The CDR3 DNA follows: TGTGCCAGCAGCGCGACTAGCGGGGATGAGCAGTTCTTC.

This chain links TRBV28 with TRBJ1-6; TRBD1 agrees at 10 bases. CDR3 length: 15 residues. The V gene's germline CDR1 is MDHEN and CDR2 SYDVKM. V lost 5 bases to trimming and J lost 7 bases; unmatched junction nucleotides: 5. CDR3 loop: CASSKGQGVNSPLHF. DNA of the CDR3: TGTGCCAGCAGTAAAGGACAGGGGGTCAATTCACCCCTCCACTTT.

The V and J genes are TRBV4-2 and TRBJ1-3, with 7 bases fitting TRBD1. This CDR3 is 15 amino acids long. Germline trimming cut 2 bases from V and 3 bases from J; bases unmatched to any gene: 4. Germline CDR1 is LGHNA and CDR2 is YNFKEQ. The CDR3 loop reads CASSQPGQRGNTIYF. In nucleotides, the CDR3 is TGTGCCAGCAGCCAACCGGGACAGCGTGGAAACACCATATATTTT.

The rearrangement uses TRBV30 and TRBJ1-1; D possibly corresponds to TRBD1 (5 bases). The CDR3 totals 13 residues. The V end lost 2 bases, the J end lost 3 bases, and 10 bases lay between the germline ends. Germline V gives CDR1 GTSNPN, CDR2 SVGIG (reference sequence). The CDR3 DNA reads as TGTGCCTGGAGTTGGGGGGTGGACACTGAAGCTTTCTTT. Residues: CAWSWGVDTEAFF.

V and J are TRBV5-4 and TRBJ1-1; 10 nucleotides match TRBD1. There are 15 residues in the CDR3. Trimming removed 3 bases from V and 1 base from J; junction bases left unmatched: 3. Germline CDR1 SGHNT, CDR2 YYREEE (reference sequence). The CDR3 nucleotides are TGTGCCAGCAGCTCCAGACAGGGGGCGAACACTGAAGCTTTCTTT. Its translation: CASSSRQGANTEAFF.

This clone is a singleton in its sample. The chain joins TRBV4-3 to TRBJ1-2; D gene ambiguous. The CDR3 has 16 amino acids. Germline loops: CDR1 LGHNA, CDR2 YSLEER. The V and J ends lost 0 bases and 4 bases respectively, with 15 bases between them. CDR3 coding DNA: TGCGCCAGCAGCCAAGAGTTTGCGGCGGCGGCCTATGGCTACACCTTC. It translates to CASSQEFAAAAYGYTF.

This clone came up once. The chain combines TRBV30 with TRBJ2-1, with 12 bases fitting TRBD2. Germline V gives CDR1 GTSNPN, CDR2 SVGIG (reference sequence). After removal of 3 bases from V and 7 bases from J, the junction contained 10 bases not matched to a gene. This CDR3 region has 16 residues. CDR3 bases: TGTGCCTGGAGCCCACAGACTAGCGGGGGTAAGAATGAGCAGTTCTTC. Protein: CAWSPQTSGGKNEQFF.

The rearrangement uses TRBV6-4 and TRBJ2-2; 10 bases line up with TRBD2. The CDR3 runs to 15 residues. V was clipped by 5 bases and J by 1 base; unmatched bases: 1. CDR1 is MRHNA and CDR2 is SNTAGT in the germline V gene. CDR3 sequence reads: CASSPSGGNTGELFF. The CDR3, as DNA: TGTGCCAGCAGTCCTAGCGGGGGGAACACCGGGGAGCTGTTTTTT.

The chain employs TRBV6-2 or TRBV6-3 and TRBJ1-2; 8 bases line up with TRBD1. Per the germline V gene, CDR1 is MNHEY and CDR2 is SVGEGT. The CDR3 runs to 14 residues. V was clipped by 6 bases and J by 7 bases; unmatched bases: 10. This chain's CDR3 is CASSPPRTGTGYTF. In DNA form, the CDR3 reads TGTGCCAGCAGCCCCCCCCGGACAGGGACTGGCTACACCTTC.

V and J are TRBV5-4 and TRBJ2-1; 7 bases are a match to TRBD2. This CDR3 region has 14 residues. V lost 4 bases to trimming and J lost 9 bases; unmatched junction nucleotides: 10. The germline CDR1 and CDR2 sequences are SGHNT and YYREEE (reference sequence). CDR3 protein: CASSHLAAGGEQFF. The CDR3 DNA reads TGTGCCAGCAGCCATCTAGCGGCTGGGGGTGAGCAGTTCTTC.

The rearrangement joins TRBV5-6 to TRBJ2-7; 10 nucleotides match TRBD1. Germline CDR1 and CDR2: SGHDT and YYEEEE. The ends lost 2 bases at V and 6 bases at J; junction bases unmatched: 8. This CDR3 comprises 15 residues. CDR3 region: CASSLPTGGAIEQYF. The CDR3 coding sequence is TGTGCCAGCAGCTTACCGACAGGGGGCGCGATCGAGCAGTACTTC.

The chain couples TRBV19 to TRBJ1-3; D is unclear. CDR1 is LNHDA and CDR2 is SQIVND in the germline V gene (reference sequence). This CDR3 has 14 residues. V was trimmed by 7 bases and J by 0 bases, leaving 10 bases between them. CDR3 region: CASKGRSSGNTIYF. In DNA, the CDR3 is TGTGCCAGTAAAGGTCGGAGCTCTGGAAACACCATATATTTT.

The rearrangement links TRBV27 to TRBJ1-2; 11 positions agree with TRBD1. Per the germline V gene, CDR1 is MNHEY and CDR2 is SMNVEV (reference sequence). After removal of 3 bases from V and 6 bases from J, the junction contained 9 bases not matched to a gene. The CDR3 runs to 16 residues. The DNA of the CDR3 is TGTGCCAGCAGTTTCCGGACAGGGGGCGAATTCAATGGCTACACCTTC. Its protein product is CASSFRTGGEFNGYTF.

V is TRBV5-1 and J is TRBJ2-1; no definite D call. Germline CDR1 and CDR2: SGHRS and YFSETQ. V lost 0 bases and J 7 bases, leaving 20 bases between the germline ends. The CDR3 runs 17 residues. The CDR3 nucleotides are TGCGCCAGCAGCTTGGATTATGTGATATTTGAGGCGAATGAGCAGTTCTTC. It is translated as CASSLDYVIFEANEQFF. Variable domain in full (rest from reference TRBV5-1 and TRBJ2-1): KAGVTQTPRYLIKTRGQQVTLSCSPISGHRSVSWYQQTPGQGLQFLFEYFSETQRNKGNFPGRFSGRQFSNSRSEMNVSTLELGDSALYLCASSLDYVIFEANEQFFGPGTRLTVL.

The chain has TRBV29-1 and TRBJ2-1; 9 positions agree with TRBD2. This CDR3 spans 15 amino acids. The J segment lost 9 bases and the V segment lost 1 base, leaving 10 bases of the junction unmatched. Per the germline V gene, CDR1 is SQVTM and CDR2 is ANQGSEA. The CDR3 region has the DNA TGCAGCGTTGAAGTTGTGCGGGGGGGCCTTGGTGAGCAGTTCTTC. This translates into CSVEVVRGGLGEQFF.

This sequence joins TRBV10-3 and TRBJ1-5; 7 bases map to TRBD1. The V and J ends lost 6 bases and 4 bases, in that order; junction bases with no gene match: 6. The CDR3 covers 14 residues. From germline, CDR1 is ENHRY and CDR2 SYGVKD. CDR3 DNA: TGTGCCATCAGGGGACCAGGGGGGAATCAGCCCCAGCATTTT. Amino acid sequence: CAIRGPGGNQPQHF.

This chain uses TRBV5-4 with TRBJ2-5; 9 bases are a match to TRBD2. Germline V gene sequence: CDR1 SGHNT, CDR2 YYREEE (reference sequence). The CDR3 extends over 16 amino acids. J gave up 7 bases and V 0 bases, and 10 bases lay outside the gene matches. CDR3 sequence (DNA): TGTGCCAGCAGCTTGGAGGGAGCGGGGGGTCGGAGGACCCAGTACTTC. Protein: CASSLEGAGGRRTQYF.

The genes are TRBV4-1 and TRBJ1-3; D is unclear. CDR1 MGHRA and CDR2 YSYEKL come from the germline V gene. CDR3 length: 13 residues. Trimming took off 1 base at V and 10 bases at J, with 11 bases between the two ends. The CDR3 DNA reads as TGCGCCAGCAGCCAAGTCATCGCGGGTACCATATATTTT. It yields the protein CASSQVIAGTIYF.

V gene TRBV20-1 combines with J gene TRBJ1-5, with a weak D call TRBD1 (6 bases). Trimming removed 3 bases at V and 0 bases at J, with 21 bases between. The CDR3 runs 18 residues. Looked up from germline, CDR1 is DFQATT and CDR2 is SNEGSKA (reference sequence). The CDR3 loop is CSASFPGGGGLSNQPQHF. The CDR3 coding sequence is TGCAGTGCTAGTTTTCCTGGGGGCGGGGGGCTTAGCAATCAGCCCCAGCATTTT.

This rearrangement joins TRBV7-3 to TRBJ2-3; 9 positions agree with TRBD2. The CDR3 is 14 residues long. J gave up 1 base and V 8 bases, and 4 bases lay outside the gene matches. CDR1 and CDR2 from the germline V gene are SGHTA and FQGTGA. CDR3 sequence reads: CASAAGGGTDTQYF. DNA of the CDR3: TGTGCCAGCGCGGCGGGAGGGGGCACAGATACGCAGTATTTT.

CDR3 bases: TGTGCCACCAGCAGATCATCCGGGACAGGGTCATATGGCTACACCTTC. As protein: CATSRSSGTGSYGYTF. This chain joins TRBV15 and TRBJ1-2; 9 bases map to TRBD1. Trimming removed 2 bases from V and 5 bases from J; junction bases left unmatched: 9. Germline values: CDR1 LNHNV, CDR2 YYDKDF (reference sequence). The CDR3 covers 16 residues. The full variable domain, rest sourced from reference TRBV15 and TRBJ1-2, is DAMVIQNPRYQVTQFGKPVTLSCSQTLNHNVMYWYQQKSSQAPKLLFHYYDKDFNNEADTPDNFQSRRPNTSFCFLDIRSPGLGDTAMYLCATSRSSGTGSYGYTFGSGTRLTVV.

The chain uses TRBV5-6 and TRBJ2-5, with 11 positions matching TRBD2. This CDR3 contains 16 residues. V lost 2 bases to trimming and J lost 4 bases; unmatched junction nucleotides: 7. Germline V gene data show CDR1 as SGHDT and CDR2 as YYEEEE. In nucleotides, the CDR3 is TGTGCCAGCAGCTTTTTGAAGACTAGCGGGGCAGAGACCCAGTACTTC. Translation gives CASSFLKTSGAETQYF.

Notes on this clone: A junction boundary mismatches the germline segment, possibly from a read error. V is TRBV6-2 or TRBV6-3 and J is TRBJ2-7, with 7 bases matching TRBD1. Germline V lookup: CDR1 MNHEY, CDR2 SVGEGT. This CDR3 contains 13 residues. The CDR3 spells CASSRVEGAGPFF. The CDR3 region has the DNA TGTGCCAGCAGCAGGGTTGAGGGGGCTGGTCCTTTCTTC.

The CDR3 loop reads CSAAGLAGWPSSYNEQFF. In DNA, the CDR3 is TGCAGCGCTGCGGGACTAGCGGGGTGGCCGAGCTCCTACAATGAGCAGTTCTTC. The chain recombines TRBV29-1 with TRBJ2-1; 13 bases fit TRBD2. CDR3 length: 18 amino acids. The V segment lost 7 bases and the J segment 0 bases; nucleotides outside the gene matches: 12. The germline V gene has CDR1 SQVTM and CDR2 ANQGSEA.

The chain employs TRBV7-8 and TRBJ1-5; 8 bases agree with TRBD1. This CDR3 region has 15 residues. Germline V gene data show CDR1 as SGHVS and CDR2 as FQNEAQ. Trimming took 5 bases from V and 1 from J; bases not matched to a gene: 4. This chain's CDR3 is CASSTWDRSNQPQHF. CDR3 in DNA: TGTGCCAGCAGCACTTGGGACAGGAGCAATCAGCCCCAGCATTTT.